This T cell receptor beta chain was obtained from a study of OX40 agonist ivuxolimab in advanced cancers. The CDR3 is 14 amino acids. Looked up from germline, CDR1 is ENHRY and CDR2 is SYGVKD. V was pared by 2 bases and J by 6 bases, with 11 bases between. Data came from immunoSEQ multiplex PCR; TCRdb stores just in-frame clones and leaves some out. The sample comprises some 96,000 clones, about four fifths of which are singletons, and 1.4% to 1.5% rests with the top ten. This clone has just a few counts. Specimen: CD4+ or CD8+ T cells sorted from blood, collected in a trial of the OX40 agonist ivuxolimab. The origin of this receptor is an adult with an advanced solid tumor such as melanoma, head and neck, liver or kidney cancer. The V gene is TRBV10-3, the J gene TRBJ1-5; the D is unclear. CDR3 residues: CAISEGEQGQPQHF. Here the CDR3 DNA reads TGTGCCATCAGTGAGGGGGAGCAAGGTCAGCCCCAGCATTTT.